This T cell receptor (beta chain) comes out of a study of OX40 agonist ivuxolimab in advanced cancers. Study context: At about 81% male, the cohort had a mean age of approximately 64 years, ranging from roughly 20 to 90. Study results and caveats: In the 0.1-3.0 mg/kg groups, partial responders showed among the lowest expansion.

This clone was recorded once. No antigen is known for it. The protocol was immunoSEQ multiplex PCR, while the TCRdb copy is restricted to in-frame clones and leaves out a portion. The sample carries 95,000 to 110,000 clones, 80% to 95% recorded once. The sample here was CD4+ or CD8+ T cells sorted from blood, taken in a trial of the OX40 agonist ivuxolimab. The source of this sequence is an adult with an advanced solid tumor such as melanoma, head and neck, liver or kidney cancer.

CDR3 loop: CASSFGDRFYGYTF. The DNA of the CDR3 is TGTGCCAGCAGCTTTGGAGACAGGTTCTATGGCTACACCTTC. The chain has TRBV5-8 and TRBJ1-2; D might be TRBD1 (6 bases). The CDR3 length is 14 residues. Germline V gene sequence: CDR1 SGHTS, CDR2 YDEGEE. Trimming removed 2 bases at V and 4 bases at J, with 12 bases between.